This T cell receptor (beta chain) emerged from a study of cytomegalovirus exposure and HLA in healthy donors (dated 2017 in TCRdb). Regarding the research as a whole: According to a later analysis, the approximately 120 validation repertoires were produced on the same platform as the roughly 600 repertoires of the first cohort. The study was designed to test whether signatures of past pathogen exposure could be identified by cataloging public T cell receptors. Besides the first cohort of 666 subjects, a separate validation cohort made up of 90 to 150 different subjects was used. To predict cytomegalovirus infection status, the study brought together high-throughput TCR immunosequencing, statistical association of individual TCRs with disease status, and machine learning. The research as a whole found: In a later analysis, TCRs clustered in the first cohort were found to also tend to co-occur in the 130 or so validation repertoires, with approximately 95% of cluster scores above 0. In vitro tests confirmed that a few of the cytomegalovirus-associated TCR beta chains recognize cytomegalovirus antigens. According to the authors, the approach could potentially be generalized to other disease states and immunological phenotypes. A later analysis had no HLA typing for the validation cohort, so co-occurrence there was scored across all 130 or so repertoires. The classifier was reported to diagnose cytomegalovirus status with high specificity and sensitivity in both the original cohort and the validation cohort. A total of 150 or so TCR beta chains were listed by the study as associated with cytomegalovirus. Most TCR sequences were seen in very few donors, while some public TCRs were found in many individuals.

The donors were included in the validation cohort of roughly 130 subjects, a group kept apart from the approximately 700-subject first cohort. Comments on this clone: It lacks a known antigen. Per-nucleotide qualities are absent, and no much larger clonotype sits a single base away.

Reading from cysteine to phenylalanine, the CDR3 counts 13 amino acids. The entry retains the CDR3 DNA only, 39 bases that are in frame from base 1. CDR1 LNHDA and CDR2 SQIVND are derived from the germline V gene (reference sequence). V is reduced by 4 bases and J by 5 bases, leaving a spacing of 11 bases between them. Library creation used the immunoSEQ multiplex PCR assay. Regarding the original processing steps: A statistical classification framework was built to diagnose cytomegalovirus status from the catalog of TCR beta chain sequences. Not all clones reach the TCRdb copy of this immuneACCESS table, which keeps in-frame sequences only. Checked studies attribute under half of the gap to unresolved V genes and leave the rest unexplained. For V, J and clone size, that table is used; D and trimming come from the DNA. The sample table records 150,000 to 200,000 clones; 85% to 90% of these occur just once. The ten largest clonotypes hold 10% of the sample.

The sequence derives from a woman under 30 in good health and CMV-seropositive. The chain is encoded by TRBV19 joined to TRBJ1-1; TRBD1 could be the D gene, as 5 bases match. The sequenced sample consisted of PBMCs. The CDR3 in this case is CASSTGERTEAFF. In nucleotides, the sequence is TGTGCCAGTAGTACGGGGGAAAGGACTGAAGCTTTCTTT.